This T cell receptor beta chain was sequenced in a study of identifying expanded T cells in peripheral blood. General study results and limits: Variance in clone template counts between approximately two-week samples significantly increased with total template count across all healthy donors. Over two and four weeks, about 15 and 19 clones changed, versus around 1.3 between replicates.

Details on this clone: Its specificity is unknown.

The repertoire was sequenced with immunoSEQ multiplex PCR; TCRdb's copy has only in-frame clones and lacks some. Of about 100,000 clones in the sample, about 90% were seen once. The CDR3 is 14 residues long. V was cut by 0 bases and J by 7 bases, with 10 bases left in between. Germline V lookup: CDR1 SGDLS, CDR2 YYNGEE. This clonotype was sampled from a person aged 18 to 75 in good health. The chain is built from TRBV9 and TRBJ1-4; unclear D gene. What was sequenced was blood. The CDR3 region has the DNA TGTGCCAGCAGCGTAGACATCGGTGGTGAAAAACTGTTTTTT. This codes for CASSVDIGGEKLFF.